The 20 T cell receptor beta chains given below trace back to one sample, sequenced in a study of blood T cell repertoires in COVID-19. The protocol was immunoSEQ multiplex PCR, while the TCRdb copy is restricted to in-frame clones and leaves out a portion. This sample carries 250,000 to 350,000 clones, around nine tenths of them seen once, and the ten largest clones take about 1.1%. Sequencing was carried out using PBMCs or T cells enriched from blood (not recorded which). Every receptor here comes from a woman aged 30 to 39 who had recovered from COVID-19.

The V call is TRBV5-1, the J call TRBJ1-2; no clear D. The germline V gene encodes CDR1 SGHRS and CDR2 YFSETQ. The length of the CDR3 is 13 residues. Between the trimmed V and J ends, which lost 0 bases and 3 bases, there was a span of 6 bases. Here the CDR3 reads CASSLDVDYGYTF. CDR3 nucleotide sequence: TGCGCCAGCAGCTTGGACGTAGACTATGGCTACACCTTC.

The V call is TRBV18, the J call TRBJ2-2; TRBD1 matches at 8 bases. Germline CDR1 KGHSH, CDR2 LQKENI. V gave up 2 bases and J gave up 6 bases; unmatched junction bases: 11. This CDR3 region has 17 residues. Here the CDR3 reads CASSPAGQGYKAGELFF. In DNA form, the CDR3 reads TGTGCCAGCTCACCAGCAGGACAGGGATATAAGGCCGGGGAGCTGTTTTTT.

This clone was recorded once. The rearrangement joins TRBV5-6 to TRBJ1-5, with D unclear. The CDR3 covers 14 residues. Germline assignment: CDR1 SGHDT and CDR2 YYEEEE. With 0 bases removed from V and 3 bases from J, the gap between germline ends came to 7 bases. The CDR3 coding sequence is TGTGCCAGCAGCTTGGGCGGGTTCAATCAGCCCCAGCATTTT. Its protein is CASSLGGFNQPQHF.

The genes are TRBV5-8 and TRBJ2-7, with D unclear. CDR1 is SGHTS, CDR2 YDEGEE, per germline. The CDR3 runs 14 residues. The germline V and J ends were trimmed by 0 bases and 0 bases, with 7 bases remaining between them. The DNA for the CDR3 is TGTGCCAGCAGCTTGGGTCATCACTCCTACGAGCAGTACTTC. It codes for CASSLGHHSYEQYF.

The chain joins TRBV7-6 to TRBJ2-7; D is perhaps TRBD1 (6 bases). Between the trimmed V and J ends, which lost 1 base and 5 bases, there was a span of 12 bases. CDR3 size: 14 residues. The germline gives CDR1 SGHVS, CDR2 FNYEAQ. The CDR3 region is CASSLGTGYNEQYF. As DNA, the CDR3 is TGTGCCAGCAGCTTAGGTACAGGGTATAACGAGCAGTACTTC.

This clone was seen more than once but under ten times. V usage is TRBV21-1 and J usage is TRBJ1-4; TRBD1 reflects the table's D call only, with no check against the DNA. TRBV21-1 counts as a pseudogene. The CDR3 spans 15 residues. The CDR3 loop is CASSKSVGDSGKLFF. The CDR3 DNA follows: TGTGCCAGCAGCAAATCGGTAGGGGACAGCGGAAAACTGTTTTTT.

The chain uses TRBV4-3 and TRBJ2-2, with 10 bases fitting TRBD2. CDR1 and CDR2 from the germline V gene are LGHNA and YSLEER. Trimming cost V 1 base and J 3 bases; bases outside gene matches: 8. The CDR3 is 18 residues long. The CDR3 protein is CASSQVDLAGDYTGELFF. CDR3 nucleotides: TGCGCCAGCAGCCAAGTAGATCTAGCGGGAGATTACACCGGGGAGCTGTTTTTT.

The V call is TRBV18, the J call TRBJ1-4, with 7 bases aligning to TRBD1. This CDR3 has 15 amino acids. J lost 5 bases, V lost 3 bases, and 6 bases had no gene match. Per the germline V gene, CDR1 is KGHSH and CDR2 is LQKENI. The CDR3, as DNA: TGTGCCAGCTCACCCAGACAGGGATTAAATGAAAAACTGTTTTTT. It codes for CASSPRQGLNEKLFF.

The chain recombines TRBV19 with TRBJ1-5; weak D call: TRBD1 (5 bases). The CDR3 totals 14 residues. CDR1 is LNHDA, CDR2 SQIVND, per germline (reference sequence). Trimming stripped 2 bases from V and 5 bases from J, with 10 bases between. The CDR3 spells CASSIQGPDQPQHF. Here the CDR3 DNA reads TGTGCCAGTAGTATACAGGGCCCCGATCAGCCCCAGCATTTT.

CDR3 amino acids: CASSFVGRLGGEQFF. In DNA form, the CDR3 reads TGTGCCAGCAGCTTCGTCGGGAGGCTGGGTGGTGAGCAGTTCTTC. The rearrangement links TRBV7-2 to TRBJ2-1; 7 bases are a match to TRBD2. CDR1 and CDR2 from the germline V gene are SGHTA and FQGNSA. J lost 9 bases, V lost 3 bases, and 11 bases had no gene match. The CDR3 has 15 residues.

The chain uses TRBV5-5 and TRBJ1-6; TRBD1 matches 9 bases. From germline, CDR1 is SGHKS and CDR2 YYEKEE (reference sequence). J lost 7 bases, V lost 0 bases, and 2 bases had no gene match. This CDR3 region has 15 residues. For the CDR3, the DNA is TGTGCCAGCAGCTTGGTTGACAGGGGGAATTCACCCCTCCACTTT. As protein: CASSLVDRGNSPLHF.

The J gene is TRBJ2-7, the V gene TRBV28, with D maybe TRBD1 (6 bases). V was shortened by 5 bases and J by 1 base, with 9 bases between the two germline ends. The CDR3 spans 13 residues. CDR1 and CDR2 from the germline V gene are MDHEN and SYDVKM. The CDR3 region has the DNA TGTGCCAGCAGTGGAACAGGGTCCTACGAGCAGTACTTC. Its protein is CASSGTGSYEQYF.

In this sample, this clone turned up a few times. The chain couples TRBV4-1 to TRBJ1-2; no reliable D call. Germline V gene data show CDR1 as MGHRA and CDR2 as YSYEKL. CDR3 length: 16 residues. Trimming took 1 base from V and 0 from J, leaving 12 bases between them. This chain's CDR3 is CASSQVPLQSNYGYTF. The DNA for the CDR3 is TGCGCCAGCAGCCAAGTACCCCTCCAGTCTAACTATGGCTACACCTTC.

The chain recombines TRBV5-1 with TRBJ2-5, with 11 nucleotides matching TRBD1. Germline V gene lookup returns CDR1 SGHRS and CDR2 YFSETQ. The CDR3 covers 15 residues. Losses at the gene ends were 3 bases for V and 4 bases for J; bases not matched to a gene: 5. The CDR3 DNA is TGCGCCAGCAGCTACAGGACAGGGGGCATAGAGACCCAGTACTTC. Translation gives CASSYRTGGIETQYF.

The chain is built from TRBV30 and TRBJ2-7; D ambiguous. CDR1 and CDR2 from the germline V gene are GTSNPN and SVGIG (reference sequence). The V end lost 3 bases, the J end lost 0 bases, and 12 bases lay between the germline ends. The CDR3 consists of 14 residues. CDR3 region: CAWSERYRSYEQYF. In DNA form, the CDR3 reads TGTGCCTGGAGCGAGAGATATCGCTCCTACGAGCAGTACTTC.

The chain has TRBV11-2 and TRBJ2-7; D not resolved. The CDR3 contains 11 residues. V lost 4 bases, J lost 5 bases, and 6 bases lay in between. Germline CDR1 is SGHAT and CDR2 is FQNNGV. The CDR3 region has the DNA TGTGCCAGCAGCTCCTTCCACGAGCAGTACTTC. Translating it yields CASSSFHEQYF.

This sequence joins TRBV30 and TRBJ1-2; D is perhaps TRBD1 (5 bases). Per the germline V gene, CDR1 is GTSNPN and CDR2 is SVGIG (reference sequence). V was clipped by 0 bases and J by 7 bases, with 24 bases between them. This CDR3 contains 17 residues. CDR3 loop: CAWSVGPIARAGFGYTF. CDR3 DNA: TGTGCCTGGAGTGTGGGGCCCATAGCCAGGGCAGGATTTGGCTACACCTTC.

The DNA for the CDR3 is TGTGCCAGCAGCTTGGGTGGGGGGAGCAATCAGCCCCAGCATTTT. Translating it yields CASSLGGGSNQPQHF. V gene TRBV5-4 combines with J gene TRBJ1-5; D might be TRBD1 (5 bases). Trimming took 0 bases from V and 1 from J, leaving 8 bases between them. From germline, CDR1 is SGHNT and CDR2 YYREEE (reference sequence). The CDR3 contains 15 residues.

The chain has TRBV9 and TRBJ2-2; a possible D gene is TRBD2 (6 bases). This CDR3 has 16 residues. The V end lost 4 bases, the J end lost 2 bases, and 15 bases lay between the germline ends. Germline loops: CDR1 SGDLS, CDR2 YYNGEE. For the CDR3, the DNA is TGTGCCAGCAGCCCCCGCGGAGGGGCTAACACCGGGGAGCTGTTTTTT. This sequence encodes CASSPRGGANTGELFF.

The CDR3 reads CASRQSGTGGAGYGYTF. The DNA of the CDR3 is TGTGCCAGTAGACAATCCGGGACAGGGGGCGCCGGCTATGGCTACACCTTC. This chain connects TRBV19 to TRBJ1-2; 12 bases are shared with TRBD1. The V gene end was trimmed by 6 bases and the J gene end by 4 bases; junction bases not matched to a gene: 12. Germline V gene data show CDR1 as LNHDA and CDR2 as SQIVND (reference sequence). The CDR3 spans 17 residues.